These 11 T cell receptor beta chains share one sample of origin, sequenced in a study of T-cell memory formation after mild COVID-19. Using its own MiXCR run on the 5' RACE reads, TCRdb lists one record per CDR3 protein. The sample has tens of thousands of distinct CDR3 sequences, about 12% seen once. Sequenced material: PBMCs or a T cell subset sorted from them (not recorded which). These receptor sequences come from an adult woman who had mild COVID-19 (a few samples of this study predate the infection). Cell type and time point are not known.

The sample holds a few counts of this clonotype. The genes are TRBV14 and TRBJ2-3; D is unresolved. The CDR3 spans 18 residues. The ends were cut back, 4 bases at V and 3 bases at J, with 23 bases in the middle. The germline gives CDR1 SGHDN, CDR2 FVKESK. The CDR3 is CASSLGPDSRSETDTQYF. CDR3 nucleotides: TGTGCCAGCAGCCTAGGACCTGACTCGCGCAGTGAGACAGATACGCAGTATTTT.

The chain is built from TRBV7-9 and TRBJ2-1; D is ambiguous. Trimming stripped 6 bases from V and 3 bases from J, with 12 bases between. CDR1 and CDR2 (germline): SEHNR, FQNEAQ (reference sequence). The CDR3 runs to 14 residues. The CDR3 DNA reads TGTGCCAGCAGGTTAAGCGAGAGCTACAATGAGCAGTTCTTC. This sequence encodes CASRLSESYNEQFF.

The chain combines TRBV20-1 with TRBJ2-1; D remains ambiguous. Trimming removed 0 bases from V and 0 bases from J, with 9 bases in between. The CDR3 extends over 15 amino acids. CDR1 DFQATT and CDR2 SNEGSKA come from the germline V gene (reference sequence). The CDR3 protein is CSARDFWSSYNEQFF. CDR3 nucleotides: TGCAGTGCTAGAGATTTTTGGAGCTCCTACAATGAGCAGTTCTTC.

The V gene is TRBV15, the J gene TRBJ2-7; D may be TRBD2 (5 bases). Germline values: CDR1 LNHNV, CDR2 YYDKDF (reference sequence). V was pared by 0 bases and J by 7 bases, with 16 bases between. The CDR3 has 15 amino acids. CDR3 loop: CATSRDLAGGVEQYF. In DNA, the CDR3 is TGTGCCACCAGCAGAGATCTAGCTGGCGGTGTTGAGCAGTACTTC.

This chain uses TRBV12-3 or TRBV12-4 with TRBJ1-2; D is possibly TRBD1 (6 bases). CDR3 size: 15 residues. The germline V and J ends were trimmed by 4 bases and 3 bases, with 15 bases remaining between them. CDR3 DNA sequence: TGTGCCAGCAGTTCCCCCAGGGGACTTTACTATGGCTACACCTTC. Residues: CASSSPRGLYYGYTF.

The gene calls are TRBV2 and TRBJ2-7; D call uncertain. The germline gives CDR1 SNHLY, CDR2 FYNNEI. Trimming cost V 10 bases and J 3 bases, with 10 bases left between them. The CDR3 spans 11 residues. CDR3 amino acids: CATRQNYEQYF. As DNA, the CDR3 is TGTGCCACTAGACAAAACTACGAGCAGTACTTC. Full variable domain (remainder filled in from reference TRBV2 and TRBJ2-7): EPEVTQTPSHQVTQMGQEVILRCVPISNHLYFYWYRQILGQKVEFLVSFYNNEISEKSEIFDDQFSVERPDGSNFTLKIRSTKLEDSAMYFCATRQNYEQYFGPGTRLTVT.

This clonotype was seen a few times. The chain carries TRBV9 and TRBJ2-3, with D possibly TRBD1 on 5 matching bases. Germline-derived CDR1 and CDR2 are SGDLS and YYNGEE. V lost 3 bases and J lost 4, with 12 bases in between. The CDR3 covers 14 residues. CDR3 loop: CASSAVTGADTQYF. The DNA of the CDR3 is TGTGCCAGCAGCGCAGTAACAGGAGCAGATACGCAGTATTTT.

The chain employs TRBV7-2 and TRBJ2-2, with a tentative D call TRBD2 (5 bases). From germline, CDR1 is SGHTA and CDR2 FQGNSA. The V gene lost 1 base and the J gene lost 6 bases, with 12 bases spanning the gap. The CDR3 is 15 amino acids. The CDR3: CASSLDGTRAGELFF. In nucleotides, the CDR3 is TGTGCCAGCAGCTTAGATGGAACTAGAGCCGGGGAGCTGTTTTTT.

About this clonotype: At one of its ends the junction is not consistent with the germline gene, which may arise from a read error. V is TRBV5-1 and J is TRBJ2-7; 7 bases line up with TRBD1. From germline, CDR1 is SGHRS and CDR2 YFSETQ. The CDR3 has 14 amino acids. The CDR3 here is CARSSQGIAYEQYF. The CDR3 bases are TGCGCCAGAAGCTCACAGGGGATCGCCTACGAGCAGTACTTC. Full variable domain (remainder filled in from reference TRBV5-1 and TRBJ2-7): KAGVTQTPRYLIKTRGQQVTLSCSPISGHRSVSWYQQTPGQGLQFLFEYFSETQRNKGNFPGRFSGRQFSNSRSEMNVSTLELGDSALYLCARSSQGIAYEQYFGPGTRLTVT.

The sample holds a few counts of this clonotype. This chain links TRBV6-5 with TRBJ2-1; unclear D gene. CDR1 and CDR2 from the germline V gene are MNHEY and SVGAGI. V gave up 1 base and J gave up 5 bases, with 6 bases separating them. The length of the CDR3 is 13 residues. The CDR3 here is CASSYYLNNEQFF. The CDR3 bases are TGTGCCAGCAGTTACTACCTCAACAATGAGCAGTTCTTC.

This clonotype was seen only a few times. The J gene is TRBJ1-1, the V gene TRBV5-1; D is unresolved. This CDR3 contains 13 residues. Germline lookup yields CDR1 SGHRS and CDR2 YFSETQ. Trimming removed 4 bases from V and 4 bases from J, with 11 bases in between. The CDR3 loop reads CASSLSGPTEAFF. The CDR3 coding sequence is TGCGCCAGCAGCCTTTCCGGGCCCACTGAAGCTTTCTTT.